This passage covers 16 T cell receptor beta chains from one sample sequenced in a study of blood T cell repertoires in COVID-19. Profiled with immunoSEQ multiplex PCR; TCRdb holds only in-frame clones, not every one. The sample has around 130,000 clones, roughly nine tenths seen once. Material for sequencing was peripheral blood. These receptors came from a man between 65 and 80 years old with active or convalescent COVID-19.

The CDR3 DNA follows: TGTGCCACCAGCAGTTTAGCGGGACGGCACCAAGAGACCCAGTACTTC. As protein: CATSSLAGRHQETQYF. The chain is built from TRBV15 and TRBJ2-5; 8 nucleotides match TRBD2. Losses at the gene ends were 3 bases for V and 0 bases for J; bases not matched to a gene: 6. CDR3 length: 16 residues. Looked up from germline, CDR1 is LNHNV and CDR2 is YYDKDF (reference sequence).

The genes are TRBV28 and TRBJ1-1, with 7 bases matching TRBD1. The J segment lost 2 bases and the V segment lost 4 bases, leaving 7 bases of the junction unmatched. The CDR3 covers 15 residues. Germline V gene data show CDR1 as MDHEN and CDR2 as SYDVKM. The CDR3 spells CASSSPGTVNTEAFF. The CDR3 coding sequence is TGTGCCAGCAGTTCTCCCGGGACAGTCAACACTGAAGCTTTCTTT.

The chain recombines TRBV7-9 with TRBJ2-3; the D is unclear. With 5 bases removed from V and 4 bases from J, the gap between germline ends came to 7 bases. CDR3 size: 12 residues. The germline CDR1 and CDR2 sequences are SEHNR and FQNEAQ (reference sequence). The CDR3 coding sequence is TGTGCCAGCAGCCCTGGAGCAGATACGCAGTATTTT. It translates to CASSPGADTQYF.

This rearrangement joins TRBV15 to TRBJ2-5; 10 bases are a match to TRBD1. Germline trimming cut 4 bases from V and 5 bases from J; bases unmatched to any gene: 10. The CDR3 sequence is 16 residues long. CDR1 and CDR2 (germline): LNHNV, YYDKDF (reference sequence). CDR3 residues: CATSISSGTGEETQYF. CDR3 DNA sequence: TGTGCCACCAGCATAAGTTCCGGGACAGGGGAGGAGACCCAGTACTTC.

V gene TRBV6-6 combines with J gene TRBJ1-2; D not resolved. This CDR3 has 11 amino acids. Germline lookup yields CDR1 MNHNY and CDR2 SVGAGI (reference sequence). V lost 6 bases to trimming and J lost 10 bases, with 12 bases between them. In nucleotides, the CDR3 is TGTGCCAGCAGCCGAGAAGTCTACTACACCTTC. Translating gives CASSREVYYTF.

The V and J genes are TRBV6-5 and TRBJ1-1; TRBD1 aligns across 7 bases. The V gene end was trimmed by 1 base and the J gene end by 1 base; junction bases not matched to a gene: 3. Germline CDR1 MNHEY, CDR2 SVGAGI. There are 15 residues in the CDR3. The CDR3 loop reads CASSYLGQANTEAFF. CDR3 sequence (DNA): TGTGCCAGCAGTTACTTAGGACAGGCGAACACTGAAGCTTTCTTT.

This chain links TRBV11-2 with TRBJ1-6; 7 bases fit TRBD1. With V trimmed by 6 bases and J by 10 bases, 9 bases remained unmatched. The germline V gene has CDR1 SGHAT and CDR2 FQNNGV. The CDR3 is made up of 14 amino acids. The CDR3 sequence: CASRLTTGMSPLHF. CDR3 DNA: TGTGCCAGCAGACTAACGACAGGGATGTCACCCCTCCACTTT.

This chain uses TRBV19 with TRBJ1-1, with D possibly matching TRBD1 (6 bases). CDR1 and CDR2 (germline): LNHDA, SQIVND (reference sequence). This CDR3 spans 13 amino acids. Between the trimmed V and J ends, which lost 0 bases and 6 bases, there was a span of 8 bases. The CDR3 region has the DNA TGTGCCAGTAGTATAGAGCCAGGGGCTGAAGCTTTCTTT. It is translated as CASSIEPGAEAFF.

The V and J genes are TRBV18 and TRBJ1-2; the D gene is possibly TRBD1 (6 bases). Per germline, CDR1 KGHSH and CDR2 LQKENI. V lost 0 bases to trimming and J lost 4 bases, with 9 bases between them. This CDR3 is 14 amino acids long. CDR3 region: CASSPPQTGYGYTF. CDR3 sequence (DNA): TGTGCCAGCTCACCACCTCAGACAGGCTATGGCTACACCTTC.

This clone came up a few times. The gene calls are TRBV7-2 and TRBJ2-1, with 9 bases lining up with TRBD1. Germline-derived CDR1 and CDR2 are SGHTA and FQGNSA. This CDR3 is built from 15 residues. V was pared by 1 base and J by 8 bases, with 6 bases of the junction left unmatched. CDR3 nucleotides: TGTGCCAGCAGCTTAGGGGGACAGGGACGCGATGAGCAGTTCTTC. The encoded protein is CASSLGGQGRDEQFF.

The chain joins TRBV7-9 to TRBJ2-1; 7 nucleotides align to TRBD1. The CDR3 totals 13 residues. Germline-derived CDR1 and CDR2 are SEHNR and FQNEAQ (reference sequence). After removal of 5 bases from V and 5 bases from J, the junction contained 3 bases not matched to a gene. CDR3 nucleotide sequence: TGTGCCAGCAGCCCAACAGGGGACAATGAGCAGTTCTTC. This sequence encodes CASSPTGDNEQFF.

The genes are TRBV28 and TRBJ2-6, with 7 bases matching TRBD1. Germline-derived CDR1 and CDR2 are MDHEN and SYDVKM. V dropped 8 bases and J dropped 0; count of bases not matched to a gene: 16. CDR3 length: 19 amino acids. The CDR3 here is CASDKPMGQTISGANVLTF. CDR3 bases: TGTGCCAGCGACAAGCCGATGGGACAGACGATCTCTGGGGCCAACGTCCTGACTTTC.

This clone has only one observation. V usage is TRBV19 and J usage is TRBJ2-7; 10 bases map to TRBD2. CDR1 is LNHDA and CDR2 is SQIVND in the germline V gene (reference sequence). Trimming cost V 8 bases and J 2 bases; bases outside gene matches: 12. The CDR3 is 16 residues long. CDR3 DNA sequence: TGTGCCAGTTCAAGCGGGAGGGCCGCCATGCCCTACGAGCAGTACTTC. It translates to CASSSGRAAMPYEQYF.

This clone was observed a single time. The gene calls are TRBV27 and TRBJ2-7; perhaps TRBD1 as D (6 bases). Germline values: CDR1 MNHEY, CDR2 SMNVEV (reference sequence). This CDR3 is built from 14 residues. V was pared by 5 bases and J by 4 bases, with 15 bases between. This CDR3 is CASSKTGSVYEQYF. In DNA, the CDR3 is TGTGCCAGCAGTAAGACAGGTTCTGTATACGAGCAGTACTTC.

The sample holds one count of this clone. The chain recombines TRBV28 with TRBJ2-1; tentatively, D is TRBD1 (5 bases). Per the germline V gene, CDR1 is MDHEN and CDR2 is SYDVKM. CDR3 size: 14 residues. The V end lost 1 base, the J end lost 9 bases, and 13 bases lay between the germline ends. The CDR3 bases are TGTGCCAGCAGTTTATCAGATAGGGGCGGTGAGCAGTTCTTC. Translated, it gives CASSLSDRGGEQFF.

This clone was recorded only once. The sample contains more than one DNA sequence encoding this CDR3. The CDR3 loop reads CASSLVGETQYF. The CDR3 DNA is TGCGCCAGCAGCTTGGTCGGGGAGACCCAGTACTTC. V and J are TRBV5-1 and TRBJ2-5; D uncertain. Trimming left V 0 bases short and J 5 bases short, with 5 bases between. The CDR3 runs 12 residues. The germline gives CDR1 SGHRS, CDR2 YFSETQ. Full variable domain (outside the CDR3, taken from reference TRBV5-1 and TRBJ2-5): KAGVTQTPRYLIKTRGQQVTLSCSPISGHRSVSWYQQTPGQGLQFLFEYFSETQRNKGNFPGRFSGRQFSNSRSEMNVSTLELGDSALYLCASSLVGETQYFGPGTRLLVL.